Shown below are 28 T cell receptor beta chains from a single sample sequenced in a study of cytotoxic CD8 clonotypes in ibrutinib-treated CLL. Sequencing used immunoSEQ multiplex PCR; TCRdb keeps in-frame clones, though not all of them. The data hold 100,000 to 150,000 clones, with approximately 85% observed a single time. The specimen comprised PBMCs, sampled after 24 months of ibrutinib treatment. These receptors were taken from a human donor with chronic lymphocytic leukemia.

The gene calls are TRBV4-3 and TRBJ2-5; 7 positions agree with TRBD1. CDR3 length equals 15 residues. V lost 5 bases to trimming and J lost 1 base; unmatched junction nucleotides: 7. CDR1 is LGHNA, CDR2 YSLEER, per germline. The CDR3 DNA sequence: TGCGCCAGCAGCATACGACAGGGCCCCCAAGAGACCCAGTACTTC. Protein: CASSIRQGPQETQYF.

This chain joins TRBV29-1 and TRBJ1-6; D call uncertain. V shed 0 bases and J shed 7 bases, with 7 bases lying between them. The CDR3 extends over 13 amino acids. Per the germline V gene, CDR1 is SQVTM and CDR2 is ANQGSEA. CDR3 region: CSVEEQPNSPLHF. CDR3 bases: TGCAGCGTTGAAGAACAGCCGAATTCACCCCTCCACTTT.

The CDR3 sequence: CASSPRTRTQYF. The DNA of the CDR3 is TGTGCCAGCAGCCCGCGGACTAGGACGCAGTATTTT. The gene calls are TRBV7-9 and TRBJ2-3; 7 bases map to TRBD2. The CDR3 sequence is 12 residues long. Germline lookup yields CDR1 SEHNR and CDR2 FQNEAQ (reference sequence). Losses at the gene ends were 5 bases for V and 9 bases for J; bases not matched to a gene: 5. Supplemented by reference TRBV7-9 and TRBJ2-3, the full variable domain reads DTGVSQNPRHKITKRGQNVTFRCDPISEHNRLYWYRQTLGQGPEFLTYFQNEAQLEKSRLLSDRFSAERPKGSFSTLEIQRTEQGDSAMYLCASSPRTRTQYFGPGTRLTVL.

The chain combines TRBV4-2 with TRBJ1-3; D perhaps matches TRBD1 (5 bases). V shed 1 base and J shed 3 bases, with 13 bases lying between them. The CDR3 totals 16 residues. CDR1 and CDR2 from the germline V gene are LGHNA and YNFKEQ. CDR3 amino acids: CASSQGGSGIGNTIYF. CDR3 nucleotide sequence: TGTGCCAGCAGCCAAGGGGGCTCAGGGATTGGAAACACCATATATTTT.

V usage is TRBV30 and J usage is TRBJ2-1, with 13 nucleotides matching TRBD2. Germline V CDR1 and CDR2: GTSNPN, SVGIG (reference sequence). The CDR3 runs to 18 residues. V trimming: 4 bases; J trimming: 3 bases; junction bases outside the gene matches: 12. The CDR3 reads CAWMETSGGIRGYNEQFF. CDR3 DNA sequence: TGTGCCTGGATGGAGACTAGCGGGGGGATTCGTGGCTACAATGAGCAGTTCTTC.

V usage is TRBV27 and J usage is TRBJ1-2, with 9 bases matching TRBD1. CDR1 and CDR2 from the germline V gene are MNHEY and SMNVEV (reference sequence). The V gene end was trimmed by 8 bases and the J gene end by 2 bases; junction bases not matched to a gene: 15. This CDR3 region has 17 residues. CDR3 in DNA: TGTGCCAGCGCCTTAGCCCCCCGGACAGGGGCCAACTATGGCTACACCTTC. The encoded protein is CASALAPRTGANYGYTF.

The chain carries TRBV28 and TRBJ1-1; no firm D call. The CDR3 length is 14 residues. V shed 5 bases and J shed 9 bases, with 19 bases lying between them. Looked up from germline, CDR1 is MDHEN and CDR2 is SYDVKM. CDR3 amino acids: CASSPSYSSFKAFF. CDR3 DNA sequence: TGTGCCAGCAGTCCGTCATATTCAAGCTTTAAAGCTTTCTTT.

V is TRBV23-1 and J is TRBJ1-2; D possibly corresponds to TRBD1 (6 bases). TRBV23-1 is treated as an ORF (open reading frame) with a function not yet certain. The CDR3 is 17 amino acids. V was cut by 3 bases and J by 3 bases, with 20 bases left in between. The DNA of the CDR3 is TGCGCCAGCAGTCAGACGGTGACAGGACCGCTAGACTATGGCTACACCTTC. Translation: CASSQTVTGPLDYGYTF.

The CDR3 DNA reads TGTGCCAGTAGTTCCAGGGAAGAAAACATTCAGTACTTC. As protein: CASSSREENIQYF. The J gene is TRBJ2-4, the V gene TRBV19, with D possibly being TRBD1 (5 bases). CDR3 length equals 13 residues. The germline V gene encodes CDR1 LNHDA and CDR2 SQIVND (reference sequence). V was shortened by 5 bases and J by 5 bases, with 10 bases between the two germline ends. Variable domain in full (rest from reference TRBV19 and TRBJ2-4): DGGITQSPKYLFRKEGQNVTLSCEQNLNHDAMYWYRQDPGQGLRLIYYSQIVNDFQKGDIAEGYSVSREKKESFPLTVTSAQKNPTAFYLCASSSREENIQYFGAGTRLSVL.

The chain recombines TRBV4-2 with TRBJ1-2; D call uncertain. Germline CDR1 and CDR2: LGHNA and YNFKEQ. V shed 0 bases and J shed 1 base, with 3 bases lying between them. CDR3 length: 13 amino acids. The CDR3 spells CASSQDRNYGYTF. In DNA, the CDR3 is TGTGCCAGCAGCCAAGACCGTAACTATGGCTACACCTTC.

The V gene is TRBV5-6, the J gene TRBJ2-7; TRBD2 agrees at 7 bases. The CDR3 has 15 amino acids. CDR1 and CDR2 from the germline V gene are SGHDT and YYEEEE. The V gene end was trimmed by 0 bases and the J gene end by 4 bases; junction bases not matched to a gene: 7. The CDR3 spells CASSLGAGVGYEQYF. DNA of the CDR3: TGTGCCAGCAGCTTGGGGGCGGGAGTCGGATACGAGCAGTACTTC. The whole variable domain, filled in from reference TRBV5-6 and TRBJ2-7, reads DAGVTQSPTHLIKTRGQQVTLRCSPKSGHDTVSWYQQALGQGPQFIFQYYEEEERQRGNFPDRFSGHQFPNYSSELNVNALLLGDSALYLCASSLGAGVGYEQYFGPGTRLTVT.

CDR3 sequence (DNA): TGTGCCAGTAGTTCAAGAAACAGGGGGACCGGCTACACCTTC. This sequence encodes CASSSRNRGTGYTF. V is TRBV19 and J is TRBJ1-2; 8 nucleotides agree with TRBD1. Per germline, CDR1 LNHDA and CDR2 SQIVND (reference sequence). After removal of 5 bases from V and 8 bases from J, the junction contained 10 bases not matched to a gene. CDR3 length: 14 residues.

A single count supports this clone. The chain combines TRBV5-1 with TRBJ2-5; 9 nucleotides agree with TRBD2. The CDR3 is 20 residues long. V shed 0 bases and J 4 bases; nucleotides not matched to a gene: 19. Germline V gene sequence: CDR1 SGHRS, CDR2 YFSETQ. The CDR3 DNA follows: TGCGCCAGCAGCTTGGATCTAGCGGGGAGCCGGATGAGATATCGAGAGACCCAGTACTTC. It codes for CASSLDLAGSRMRYRETQYF. Full variable domain (missing parts from reference TRBV5-1 and TRBJ2-5): KAGVTQTPRYLIKTRGQQVTLSCSPISGHRSVSWYQQTPGQGLQFLFEYFSETQRNKGNFPGRFSGRQFSNSRSEMNVSTLELGDSALYLCASSLDLAGSRMRYRETQYFGPGTRLLVL.

The chain combines TRBV4-3 with TRBJ1-2, with 7 bases that match TRBD1. V lost 0 bases to trimming and J lost 8 bases; unmatched junction nucleotides: 6. Germline CDR1 and CDR2: LGHNA and YSLEER. The CDR3 loop spans 14 amino acids. The CDR3 sequence is CASSQDEYRGGYTF. CDR3 nucleotide sequence: TGCGCCAGCAGCCAAGATGAATACAGGGGCGGCTACACCTTC.

The chain employs TRBV25-1 and TRBJ2-7, with D unclear. This CDR3 region has 11 residues. V lost 2 bases and J 6 bases, leaving 5 bases between the germline ends. Germline V lookup: CDR1 MGHDK, CDR2 SYGVNS. This chain's CDR3 is CASSERAEQYF. The DNA for the CDR3 is TGTGCCAGCAGTGAACGTGCCGAGCAGTACTTC.

Of note for this clone: At one end, the junction sequence differs from germline, possibly due to a read error. The sample contains more than one DNA sequence encoding this CDR3. The chain combines TRBV9 with TRBJ2-3; D not certain. The CDR3 contains 12 residues. Per the germline V gene, CDR1 is SGDLS and CDR2 is YYNGEE. The CDR3 coding sequence is TGTGCCAGCAGCGTAGCTACAGATACACAGTATTTT. It translates to CASSVATDTQYF.

The chain links TRBV28 to TRBJ1-2; the match to TRBD1 covers 12 bases. Looked up from germline, CDR1 is MDHEN and CDR2 is SYDVKM. V lost 5 bases and J lost 4; bases outside the gene matches: 2. This CDR3 contains 14 residues. Written as DNA, the CDR3 is TGTGCCAGCAGTATGGGACAGGGGGCCTATGGCTACACCTTC. As protein: CASSMGQGAYGYTF.

The chain has TRBV28 and TRBJ1-6; 8 bases match TRBD1. J lost 10 bases, V lost 1 base, and 3 bases had no gene match. In germline, CDR1 is MDHEN, CDR2 SYDVKM. This CDR3 has 14 residues. The CDR3 nucleotides are TGTGCCAGCAGTTTATCAGGGGGCTGGTCACCCCTCCACTTT. As protein: CASSLSGGWSPLHF.

The CDR3 DNA reads as TGTGCCAGCAGCTTAGACTGGCGGGCTGAGCAGTTCTTC. It encodes CASSLDWRAEQFF. The gene calls are TRBV7-2 and TRBJ2-1, with D possibly TRBD2 on 5 matching bases. Between the trimmed V and J ends, which lost 1 base and 9 bases, there was a span of 10 bases. Germline lookup yields CDR1 SGHTA and CDR2 FQGNSA. The CDR3 is 13 amino acids.

This chain joins TRBV28 and TRBJ2-4, with D possibly TRBD1 on 5 matching bases. The CDR3 is 15 amino acids. CDR1 MDHEN and CDR2 SYDVKM come from the germline V gene. V lost 5 bases to trimming and J lost 5 bases, with 16 bases between them. CDR3 region: CASSNAGLGENIQYF. The CDR3 DNA is TGTGCCAGCAGTAATGCAGGGCTCGGTGAAAACATTCAGTACTTC. Filled out from reference TRBV28 and TRBJ2-4, the complete variable domain reads DVKVTQSSRYLVKRTGEKVFLECVQDMDHENMFWYRQDPGLGLRLIYFSYDVKMKEKGDIPEGYSVSREKKERFSLILESASTNQTSMYLCASSNAGLGENIQYFGAGTRLSVL.

The rearrangement joins TRBV7-2 to TRBJ1-5; D remains ambiguous. The CDR3 consists of 14 residues. CDR1 and CDR2 from the germline V gene are SGHTA and FQGNSA. Deletions cut 1 base from V and 2 bases from J, with 6 bases between. The CDR3 spells CASSLEGGNQPQHF. The CDR3 DNA follows: TGTGCCAGCAGCTTAGAGGGCGGCAATCAGCCCCAGCATTTT.

The rearrangement links TRBV19 to TRBJ1-3, with a weak D call TRBD1 (5 bases). This CDR3 spans 20 amino acids. V was cut by 6 bases and J by 0 bases, with 27 bases left in between. The germline gives CDR1 LNHDA, CDR2 SQIVND (reference sequence). CDR3: CASRSRGPISTVISGNTIYF. The CDR3 DNA sequence: TGTGCCAGTAGGAGTCGCGGGCCGATTTCGACAGTCATCTCTGGAAACACCATATATTTT.

V is TRBV19 and J is TRBJ1-2; TRBD1 might be the D (6 bases). V dropped 7 bases and J dropped 7 bases, with 13 bases sitting between them. This CDR3 is built from 12 residues. Germline V gene sequence: CDR1 LNHDA, CDR2 SQIVND (reference sequence). The CDR3 protein is CASIEGVSGYTF. The CDR3 region has the DNA TGTGCCAGTATCGAGGGGGTTAGTGGCTACACCTTC.

The chain employs TRBV4-2 and TRBJ2-3, with 10 bases fitting TRBD2. V was pared by 0 bases and J by 3 bases, with 3 bases of the junction left unmatched. The germline CDR1 and CDR2 sequences are LGHNA and YNFKEQ. The CDR3 spans 16 residues. The CDR3 DNA is TGTGCCAGCAGCCAAGATCCTAGCGGGAGAACAGATACGCAGTATTTT. Protein sequence: CASSQDPSGRTDTQYF.

The chain employs TRBV5-5 and TRBJ1-2; weak D call: TRBD1 (6 bases). The CDR3 consists of 12 residues. Trimming took off 4 bases at V and 5 bases at J, with 9 bases between the two ends. Germline V gene lookup returns CDR1 SGHKS and CDR2 YYEKEE (reference sequence). The CDR3 loop is CASSHGQYGYTF. The DNA for the CDR3 is TGTGCCAGCAGCCATGGACAGTATGGCTACACCTTC.

J is TRBJ2-2 and V is TRBV27, with 13 bases identical to TRBD2. Germline V lookup: CDR1 MNHEY, CDR2 SMNVEV (reference sequence). V lost 5 bases, J lost 5 bases, and 5 bases stayed unmatched. CDR3 size: 16 residues. The CDR3 sequence is CASSLGLAGITGELFF. The CDR3, as DNA: TGTGCCAGCAGTCTGGGACTAGCGGGAATTACCGGGGAGCTGTTTTTT.

This clone was detected only a few times. This chain joins TRBV7-2 and TRBJ2-5; no firm D call. V was trimmed by 5 bases and J by 1 base, leaving 2 bases between them. This CDR3 contains 11 residues. The germline CDR1 and CDR2 sequences are SGHTA and FQGNSA. The CDR3 DNA reads TGTGCCAGCAGCCCCCAAGAGACCCAGTACTTC. Its translation: CASSPQETQYF.

This clone was counted only a few times. This chain connects TRBV7-2 to TRBJ1-1; no definite D call. The CDR3 sequence is 13 residues long. V was pared by 4 bases and J by 4 bases, with 10 bases between. Germline V CDR1 and CDR2: SGHTA, FQGNSA. The CDR3 nucleotides are TGTGCCAGCAGCTCAAGTTCTGGCACTGAAGCTTTCTTT. Its protein product is CASSSSSGTEAFF.